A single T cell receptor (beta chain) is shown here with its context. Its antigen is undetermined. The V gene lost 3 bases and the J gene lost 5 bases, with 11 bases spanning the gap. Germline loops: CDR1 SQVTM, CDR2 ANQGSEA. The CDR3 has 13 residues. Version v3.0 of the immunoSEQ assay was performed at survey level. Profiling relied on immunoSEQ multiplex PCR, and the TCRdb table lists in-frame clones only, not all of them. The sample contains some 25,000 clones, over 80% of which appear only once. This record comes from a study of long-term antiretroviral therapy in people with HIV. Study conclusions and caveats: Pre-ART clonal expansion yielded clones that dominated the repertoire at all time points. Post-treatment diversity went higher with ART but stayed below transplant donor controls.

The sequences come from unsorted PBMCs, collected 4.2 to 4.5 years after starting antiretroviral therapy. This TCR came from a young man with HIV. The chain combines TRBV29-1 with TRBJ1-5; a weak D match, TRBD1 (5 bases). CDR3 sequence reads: CSVEGGFDQPQHF. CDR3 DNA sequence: TGCAGCGTTGAGGGGGGGTTCGATCAGCCCCAGCATTTT.